This T cell receptor (beta chain) was captured in a study of blood T cells in healthy people across ages. Whole-study context: Per two T cells, template switching captured roughly one barcoded beta molecule.

Losses at the gene ends were 3 bases for V and 4 bases for J; bases not matched to a gene: 5. The CDR3 is 14 residues long. Per germline, CDR1 MNHNS and CDR2 SASEGT. Turning to this clonotype: Its antigen is as yet unknown.

Study-level points and caveats: Both higher diversity and more naive CD4+ cells marked long-lived donors when set against aged donors. Without sorted subsets, naive and antigen-experienced compartments could not be conclusively compared. Older age went with lower TCR beta diversity per million T cells, in a roughly linear way.

Sample-barcoded 5' priming and a J-beta primer mix drove a second PCR of roughly 7 to 11 cycles. MiXCR, run by TCRdb on the 5' RACE reads, gives a single entry per CDR3 protein. Of 1.5 million to 2 million distinct CDR3 sequences listed, 30% to 35% are singletons. The TCR was taken from a young woman in good health. V and J are TRBV6-1 and TRBJ2-5; the match to TRBD2 covers 7 bases. Sequencing was performed on blood. This CDR3 is CASSEGSSGETQYF. DNA for the CDR3: TGTGCCAGCAGTGAGGGTTCTAGCGGAGAGACCCAGTACTTC.